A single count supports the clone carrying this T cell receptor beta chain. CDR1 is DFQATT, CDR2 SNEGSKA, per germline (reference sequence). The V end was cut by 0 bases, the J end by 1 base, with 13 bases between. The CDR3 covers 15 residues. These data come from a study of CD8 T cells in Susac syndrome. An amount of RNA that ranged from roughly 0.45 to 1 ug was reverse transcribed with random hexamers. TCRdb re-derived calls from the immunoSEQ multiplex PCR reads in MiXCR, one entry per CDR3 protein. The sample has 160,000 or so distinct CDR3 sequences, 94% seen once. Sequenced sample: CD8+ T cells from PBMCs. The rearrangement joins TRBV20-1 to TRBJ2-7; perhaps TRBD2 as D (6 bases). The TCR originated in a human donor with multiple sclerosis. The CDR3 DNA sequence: TGCAGTGCTAGAGACCCCGGGACTGATTCCTACGAGCAGTACTTC. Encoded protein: CSARDPGTDSYEQYF.